The 20 T cell receptor beta chains reported below all come from one sample, sequenced in a study of identical twins. TCRdb re-derived calls from the 5' RACE reads in MiXCR, one entry per CDR3 protein. This table has under 900,000 distinct CDR3 sequences, roughly 18% appearing once. The sample also formed part of further work on T cells expressing NK-cell markers.

Sequencing was performed on PBMCs. The receptors come from a woman under 30 in good health.

The J gene is TRBJ2-1, the V gene TRBV5-6; 7 bases are shared with TRBD1. V was pared by 4 bases and J by 8 bases, with 15 bases of the junction left unmatched. The V gene's germline CDR1 is SGHDT and CDR2 YYEEEE. The CDR3 covers 16 residues. As DNA, the CDR3 is TGTGCCAGCAGCAAGACAGGGAATACGATGTTCGATGAGCAGTTCTTC. Encoded protein: CASSKTGNTMFDEQFF.

The V gene is TRBV7-9, the J gene TRBJ1-2; D is uncertain. Trimming took off 3 bases at V and 6 bases at J, with 8 bases between the two ends. The CDR3 runs 12 residues. Germline lookup yields CDR1 SEHNR and CDR2 FQNEAQ (reference sequence). CDR3 bases: TGTGCCAGCAGCTTGGCCGTGGATGGCTACACCTTC. Its protein is CASSLAVDGYTF.

This clonotype has ten or more counts. The chain has TRBV7-9 and TRBJ1-1; D remains unclear. The CDR3 has 13 amino acids. Deletions cut 5 bases from V and 5 bases from J, with 12 bases between. Germline V gives CDR1 SEHNR, CDR2 FQNEAQ (reference sequence). The CDR3: CASSHGLGTEAFF. Written as DNA, the CDR3 is TGTGCCAGCAGCCATGGGTTAGGGACTGAAGCTTTCTTT.

This clonotype was observed a handful of times. The chain employs TRBV7-2 and TRBJ1-1; D perhaps matches TRBD1 (5 bases). This CDR3 has 13 amino acids. CDR1 and CDR2 from the germline V gene are SGHTA and FQGNSA. Trimming removed 2 bases at V and 8 bases at J, with 12 bases between. The CDR3 is CASSLTGHLEAFF. The CDR3 nucleotides read TGTGCCAGCAGCTTAACCGGACACTTAGAAGCTTTCTTT.

This clonotype was detected only a few times. The genes are TRBV7-9 and TRBJ2-4; 9 bases are a match to TRBD2. This CDR3 contains 14 residues. The germline V gene has CDR1 SEHNR and CDR2 FQNEAQ (reference sequence). V was pared by 5 bases and J by 11 bases, with 10 bases of the junction left unmatched. As DNA, the CDR3 is TGTGCCAGCAGCCCAACCGGGACTAGCCCACTTCAGTACTTC. Translation: CASSPTGTSPLQYF.

The chain uses TRBV20-1 and TRBJ2-1; D may be TRBD1 (6 bases). Trimming removed 2 bases at V and 5 bases at J, with 7 bases between. This CDR3 is built from 12 residues. The germline V gene has CDR1 DFQATT and CDR2 SNEGSKA (reference sequence). The CDR3 coding sequence is TGCAGTGCTAGAAGGGACAACAATGAGCAGTTCTTC. Translation gives CSARRDNNEQFF.

The CDR3 spells CASSQGLISFSGANVLTF. The CDR3 nucleotides are TGTGCCAGCAGCCAAGGTCTCATTTCCTTCTCTGGGGCCAACGTCCTGACTTTC. The gene calls are TRBV14 and TRBJ2-6, with no clear D. Germline-derived CDR1 and CDR2 are SGHDN and FVKESK. Trimming stripped 1 base from V and 0 bases from J, with 13 bases between. This CDR3 has 18 amino acids.

In its sample, this clonotype was seen a few times. The chain uses TRBV4-3 and TRBJ1-1; the match to TRBD1 covers 8 bases. The CDR3 totals 16 residues. V was clipped by 4 bases and J by 1 base; unmatched bases: 8. Germline V CDR1 and CDR2: LGHNA, YSLEER. The CDR3 DNA reads as TGCGCCAGCAGCCGAGTACCGGGACAGGCGAACACTGAAGCTTTCTTT. This gives the protein CASSRVPGQANTEAFF.

In this sample, this clonotype turned up many times. The chain is built from TRBV7-7 and TRBJ2-3; unclear D gene. The CDR3 consists of 13 residues. Deletions cut 5 bases from V and 6 bases from J, with 12 bases between. The germline gives CDR1 SSHAT, CDR2 FNYEAQ (reference sequence). This CDR3 is CASSLKSGDTQYF. CDR3 bases: TGTGCCAGCAGCCTAAAAAGTGGCGATACGCAGTATTTT.

V and J are TRBV29-1 and TRBJ2-3; TRBD1 matches at 7 bases. Germline V gives CDR1 SQVTM, CDR2 ANQGSEA. The CDR3 consists of 14 residues. V lost 7 bases and J lost 3; bases outside the gene matches: 10. The CDR3 DNA follows: TGCAGCGGAAAACAGGGGATCATAACAGATACGCAGTATTTT. Translation: CSGKQGIITDTQYF.

This clonotype has at least ten counts. V and J are TRBV5-1 and TRBJ2-5; D remains ambiguous. The CDR3 loop spans 13 amino acids. Germline CDR1 SGHRS, CDR2 YFSETQ. V gave up 0 bases and J gave up 2 bases, with 5 bases separating them. The CDR3 DNA reads TGCGCCAGCAGCTTGGCCGTGCAAGAGACCCAGTACTTC. Its translation is CASSLAVQETQYF. Variable domain in full (rest from reference TRBV5-1 and TRBJ2-5): KAGVTQTPRYLIKTRGQQVTLSCSPISGHRSVSWYQQTPGQGLQFLFEYFSETQRNKGNFPGRFSGRQFSNSRSEMNVSTLELGDSALYLCASSLAVQETQYFGPGTRLLVL.

This chain links TRBV7-9 with TRBJ1-4; no definite D call. V was clipped by 2 bases and J by 7 bases, with 5 bases between them. Germline V gene data show CDR1 as SEHNR and CDR2 as FQNEAQ (reference sequence). The CDR3 loop spans 12 amino acids. CDR3 loop: CASSLFSEKLFF. CDR3 DNA: TGTGCCAGCAGCTTATTCAGTGAAAAACTGTTTTTT.

V and J are TRBV4-3 and TRBJ2-7; the D gene is possibly TRBD2 (6 bases). Trimming took off 2 bases at V and 5 bases at J, with 19 bases between the two ends. The CDR3 is 16 amino acids. Germline CDR1 and CDR2: LGHNA and YSLEER. The CDR3 here is CASSQRGGTLPDEQYF. The CDR3 nucleotides read TGCGCCAGCAGCCAAAGGGGAGGAACACTTCCTGACGAGCAGTACTTC.

This clonotype was seen a handful of times. J is TRBJ2-3 and V is TRBV12-3 or TRBV12-4, with 8 bases fitting TRBD1. CDR3 size: 14 residues. The J segment lost 6 bases and the V segment lost 5 bases, leaving 7 bases of the junction unmatched. The chain's CDR3 is CASSPGQARDTQYF. The CDR3 DNA reads TGTGCCAGCAGTCCGGGACAGGCGAGGGATACGCAGTATTTT.

The chain couples TRBV18 to TRBJ2-3; 14 bases match TRBD2. The junction had 4 bases not matched to a gene; V was cut back by 4 bases and J by 1 base. Germline V CDR1 and CDR2: KGHSH, LQKENI. CDR3 length: 17 amino acids. CDR3 amino acids: CASSQTSGRAGTDTQYF. CDR3 sequence (DNA): TGTGCCAGCTCACAGACTAGCGGGAGGGCCGGCACAGATACGCAGTATTTT.

This clonotype was picked up a small number of times. In DNA, the CDR3 is TGCAGTGCTAGAGAAGGGACAGGGGTTTTTCAGCCCCAGCATTTT. Translation gives CSAREGTGVFQPQHF. The chain links TRBV20-1 to TRBJ1-5; 10 positions agree with TRBD1. There are 15 residues in the CDR3. The V segment lost 0 bases and the J segment 6 bases; nucleotides outside the gene matches: 5. Germline CDR1 and CDR2: DFQATT and SNEGSKA (reference sequence).

This clonotype appeared a few times. The gene calls are TRBV12-3 or TRBV12-4 and TRBJ1-2; D possibly corresponds to TRBD1 (5 bases). The length of the CDR3 is 14 residues. Trimming left V 7 bases short and J 7 bases short, with 19 bases between. The CDR3: CASTQSGGFLGYTF. The CDR3 bases are TGTGCCAGCACCCAAAGCGGGGGGTTTCTTGGCTACACCTTC.

This clonotype was found a few times. The CDR3 DNA reads as TGTGCCAGCAGCTACCCTTCGACGGTCACCGGGGAGCTGTTTTTT. Translating it yields CASSYPSTVTGELFF. V usage is TRBV7-9 and J usage is TRBJ2-2, with D uncertain. CDR3 length equals 15 residues. Trimming removed 4 bases at V and 4 bases at J, with 13 bases between. The germline V gene has CDR1 SEHNR and CDR2 FQNEAQ (reference sequence). Together with reference TRBV7-9 and TRBJ2-2, the CDR3 gives the full variable domain: DTGVSQNPRHKITKRGQNVTFRCDPISEHNRLYWYRQTLGQGPEFLTYFQNEAQLEKSRLLSDRFSAERPKGSFSTLEIQRTEQGDSAMYLCASSYPSTVTGELFFGEGSRLTVL.

This clonotype was seen a few times. The chain recombines TRBV7-2 with TRBJ1-2; no definite D call. Trimming removed 3 bases from V and 7 bases from J, with 12 bases in between. There are 13 residues in the CDR3. Germline V gene sequence: CDR1 SGHTA, CDR2 FQGNSA. CDR3 DNA: TGTGCCAGCAGCTTGCCGGGATGGGGTGGCTACACCTTC. Amino acid sequence: CASSLPGWGGYTF.

The CDR3 spells CASSSTGTGETQYF. Here the CDR3 DNA reads TGTGCCAGCAGCTCAACAGGCACGGGAGAGACCCAGTACTTC. This rearrangement joins TRBV11-2 to TRBJ2-5; D is possibly TRBD1 (5 bases). In germline, CDR1 is SGHAT, CDR2 FQNNGV. The CDR3 extends over 14 amino acids. The V and J ends lost 4 bases and 4 bases respectively, with 13 bases between them.